The entry below describes one TCR beta chain. Single viable CD3+CD4+CD8-CD45RO+ cells were sorted as the memory CD4+ T cells. TCRdb keeps only in-frame clones here, not all; method: immunoSEQ multiplex PCR. In the table there are 35,000 to 50,000 clones, roughly three quarters of which are singletons. Germline loops: CDR1 WNHNN, CDR2 SYGVQD (reference sequence). There are 14 residues in the CDR3. V was shortened by 8 bases and J by 1 base, with 14 bases between the two germline ends. This entry is derived from a study of memory CD4+ T cells and cytomegalovirus serostatus. In the study overall: Donors were healthy Belgian adults, 9 CMV seropositive and 20 to 30 seronegative.

This TCR came from an adult in good health and CMV-seronegative. This chain joins TRBV10-1 and TRBJ1-1; D ambiguous. Sequences were obtained from memory CD4+ T cells from blood. The CDR3 region has the DNA TGCGCCAGCTCGAACCGGGGAAAGAACACTGAAGCTTTCTTT. This gives the protein CASSNRGKNTEAFF.